This T cell receptor (beta chain) is drawn from a study of T cells in narcolepsy. TCRdb's copy holds only in-frame clones and misses some; the assay was immunoSEQ multiplex PCR. The data hold around 26,000 clones, with just over 60% observed a single time. This clone was counted a few times. Antigen: not known. Study-wide points: Blood of same and different patients, but not healthy controls, reportedly held recurring autoreactive clonotypes.

This sequence was found in a human donor in good health. The material sequenced was memory (CD45RA-) CD4+ T cells from blood.

The CDR3 is CASSLGNKNNEQFF. The CDR3, as DNA: TGCGCCAGCAGCTTGGGCAATAAAAACAATGAGCAGTTCTTC. J is TRBJ2-1 and V is TRBV5-1; D gene unclear. The V gene lost 0 bases and the J gene lost 5 bases, with 9 bases spanning the gap. This CDR3 region has 14 residues. Per the germline V gene, CDR1 is SGHRS and CDR2 is YFSETQ.